In its sample, the clone carrying this TCR beta chain was seen once. This sample is drawn from a study of cytomegalovirus exposure and HLA in healthy donors. Germline-derived CDR1 and CDR2 are KGHSH and LQKENI. CDR3 length: 13 residues. Losses at the gene ends were 3 bases for V and 4 bases for J; bases not matched to a gene: 1. The PCR employed 60 Vbeta primers together with 13 Jbeta primers. TCRdb's copy holds only in-frame clones and misses some; the assay was immunoSEQ multiplex PCR. The table records some 160,000 clones, roughly 80% of them present only once. The V call is TRBV18, the J call TRBJ2-3; 7 nucleotides match TRBD1. Sequencing was done on a sample of PBMCs. The clonotype was recovered from a woman in her thirties or forties in good health and CMV-seronegative. Here the CDR3 reads CASSPDRADTQYF. In DNA, the CDR3 is TGTGCCAGCTCACCCGACAGGGCAGATACGCAGTATTTT.